This T cell receptor (beta chain) is from a study of T-cell reconstitution after alpha-beta-depleted transplantation in children. Preparation of the TCRbeta library was carried out with unique molecular identifiers. MiXCR, applied by TCRdb to the PCR reads, yields one record per CDR3 protein. The sample includes roughly 200,000 distinct CDR3 sequences, around 9.9% of them seen just once. The CDR3 has 13 amino acids. Trimming removed 5 bases from V and 5 bases from J, with 16 bases in between. Germline CDR1 and CDR2: DFQATT and SNEGSKA (reference sequence). Ten or more counts support this clonotype. This clonotype was sampled from a child under two years old with acute myeloid leukemia, due to receive a stem cell transplant. The input for sequencing was PBMCs, taken before TCRalphabeta/CD19-depleted stem cell transplant. The chain combines TRBV20-1 with TRBJ2-7, with D possibly TRBD1 on 6 matching bases. The CDR3 loop is CSALGDIVNEQYF. The CDR3 DNA reads as TGCAGTGCTCTGGGGGACATCGTCAACGAGCAGTACTTC.